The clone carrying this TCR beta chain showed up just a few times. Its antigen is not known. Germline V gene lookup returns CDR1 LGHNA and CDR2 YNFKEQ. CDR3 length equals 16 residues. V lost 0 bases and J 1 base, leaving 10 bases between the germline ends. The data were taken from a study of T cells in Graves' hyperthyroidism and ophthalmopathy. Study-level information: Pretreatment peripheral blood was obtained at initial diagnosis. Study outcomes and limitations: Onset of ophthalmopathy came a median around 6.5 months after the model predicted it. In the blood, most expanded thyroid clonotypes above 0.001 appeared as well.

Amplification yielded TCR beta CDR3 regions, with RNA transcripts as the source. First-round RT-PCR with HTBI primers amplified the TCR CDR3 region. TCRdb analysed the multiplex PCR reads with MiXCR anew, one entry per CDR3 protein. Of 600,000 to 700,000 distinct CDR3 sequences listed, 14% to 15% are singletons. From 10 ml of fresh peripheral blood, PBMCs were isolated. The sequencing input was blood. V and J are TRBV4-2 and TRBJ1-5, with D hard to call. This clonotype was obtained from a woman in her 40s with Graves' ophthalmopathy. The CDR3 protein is CASSQDQSGSNQPQHF. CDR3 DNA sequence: TGTGCCAGCAGCCAAGACCAGAGTGGAAGCAATCAGCCCCAGCATTTT.